These T cell receptor beta chains were read from a single sample in a study of blood T cell repertoires in COVID-19. Sequencing was performed with immunoSEQ multiplex PCR; in TCRdb, only in-frame clones are kept and a portion is missing. The table includes roughly 180,000 clones, 82% detected once. Input material: PBMCs or T cells enriched from blood (not recorded which). Source of these receptors: a man between 60 and 75 years old who had recovered from COVID-19. Each CDR3 is given with its conserved first and last residue. Fields, in order: D gene, V gene, clone size, J gene, CDR3 protein, CDR3 DNA. A D gene is named only where the DNA matches it firmly. Clone size is stated in some rows and not others, as once, few, many or a class when expanded.

>.|TRBV5-6|.|TRBJ1-3
CASSSWDRNTIYF
TGTGCCAGCAGCTCGTGGGACAGAAACACCATATATTTT
>.|TRBV7-9|.|TRBJ1-4
CASSPYPDSEKLFF
TGTGCCAGCAGCCCATACCCGGACAGTGAAAAACTGTTTTTT
>TRBD1|TRBV28|.|TRBJ1-2
CASSLRTGANNYGYTF
TGTGCCAGCAGTTTGCGGACAGGGGCCAATAACTATGGCTACACCTTC
>TRBD1|TRBV25-1|.|TRBJ1-4
CASSDPGQGATNEKLFF
TGTGCCAGCAGTGACCCCGGACAGGGTGCAACTAATGAAAAACTGTTTTTT
>.|TRBV5-1|once|TRBJ2-5
CASSLYTGWETQYF
TGCGCCAGCAGCTTGTACACAGGGTGGGAGACCCAGTACTTC
>.|TRBV12-3/TRBV12-4|.|TRBJ2-5
CASSFEETQYF
TGTGCCAGCAGTTTTGAGGAGACCCAGTACTTC
>TRBD2|TRBV28|.|TRBJ2-7
CASSWGGDLGEQYF
TGTGCCAGCAGTTGGGGAGGGGATTTAGGCGAGCAGTACTTC
>.|TRBV5-6|.|TRBJ2-3
CASSFVGEGTQYF
TGTGCCAGCAGCTTCGTCGGAGAAGGTACGCAGTATTTT
>TRBD2|TRBV19|.|TRBJ2-5
CASSRPGLAGVETQYF
TGTGCCAGTAGTAGACCGGGACTAGCGGGGGTTGAGACCCAGTACTTC
>.|TRBV6-5|.|TRBJ2-7
CASSRQGLSYEQYF
TGTGCCAGCAGTAGACAGGGACTCTCCTACGAGCAGTACTTC
>TRBD2|TRBV24-1|.|TRBJ2-1
CATSDPTSGGPSYNEQFF
TGTGCCACCAGTGACCCGACTAGCGGGGGGCCCTCCTACAATGAGCAGTTCTTC
>.|TRBV19|.|TRBJ2-3
CASSIGGGNPDTQYF
TGTGCCAGTAGTATAGGTGGGGGGAATCCAGATACGCAGTATTTT
>TRBD2|TRBV7-2|.|TRBJ2-5
CASSFYSGTGGETQYF
TGTGCCAGCAGCTTCTATAGCGGGACGGGGGGAGAGACCCAGTACTTC
>.|TRBV7-9|.|TRBJ1-1
CASRPLRENTEAFF
TGTGCCAGCAGGCCACTACGGGAGAACACTGAAGCTTTCTTT
>TRBD1|TRBV3-1/TRBV3-2|.|TRBJ2-7
CASSLGTGVAEQYF
TGTGCCAGCAGCCTCGGGACAGGGGTTGCGGAGCAGTACTTC
>TRBD1|TRBV19|.|TRBJ2-2
CASSIGGTGSSGELFF
TGTGCCAGTAGTATAGGGGGGACAGGGAGTTCCGGGGAGCTGTTTTTT
>TRBD1|TRBV2|.|TRBJ2-3
CASRYRGLLVDTQYF
TGTGCCAGCAGGTACAGGGGGCTGTTGGTAGATACGCAGTATTTT
>TRBD2|TRBV10-1|.|TRBJ2-2
CASSNFLAGNTGELFF
TGCGCCAGCAGTAACTTCCTAGCGGGGAACACCGGGGAGCTGTTTTTT
>TRBD1|TRBV19|.|TRBJ2-7
CAPLPDRGRASTDYEQYF
TGTGCCCCCCTCCCCGACAGGGGGCGGGCTAGCACCGACTACGAGCAGTACTTC
>TRBD2|TRBV3-1/TRBV3-2|.|TRBJ2-1
CASSLSGSGGARNEQFF
TGTGCCAGCAGCCTATCAGGTAGCGGGGGGGCCAGGAATGAGCAGTTCTTC
>.|TRBV28|.|TRBJ1-3
CASSPGGLTSGNTIYF
TGTGCCAGCAGTCCCGGGGGATTAACGAGTGGAAACACCATATATTTT
>TRBD2|TRBV7-3|few|TRBJ2-1
CASSLGLAGGVEQFF
TGTGCCAGCAGCCTGGGACTAGCGGGGGGAGTTGAGCAGTTCTTC
>.|TRBV5-4|once|TRBJ2-3
CASSLTRGTDTQYF
TGTGCCAGCAGCTTGACGCGGGGCACAGATACGCAGTATTTT
>.|TRBV11-3|.|TRBJ2-6
CASSLSGANVLTF
TGTGCCAGCAGCCTCTCCGGGGCCAACGTCCTGACTTTC
>TRBD1|TRBV28|.|TRBJ1-5
CASSGNRGINQPQHF
TGTGCCAGCAGTGGGAACAGGGGAATCAATCAGCCCCAGCATTTT
>.|TRBV27|.|TRBJ2-1
CASSLQLRDSQFF
TGTGCCAGCAGTCTACAACTCCGGGACTCACAGTTCTTC
>.|TRBV28|.|TRBJ2-1
CASSTGRLYNEQFF
TGTGCCAGCAGTACGGGAAGGTTGTACAATGAGCAGTTCTTC
>.|TRBV27|many|TRBJ2-1
CASSFRGKFYGGTADYEQFF
TGTGCCAGCAGTTTCAGGGGGAAGTTCTATGGAGGGACCGCAGACTATGAGCAGTTCTTC
>.|TRBV5-1|.|TRBJ2-1
CASSLQAGSGNEQFF
TGCGCCAGCAGCCTACAGGCAGGGTCCGGCAATGAGCAGTTCTTC
>.|TRBV9|.|TRBJ2-7
CASSGDTYEQYF
TGTGCCAGCAGCGGGGACACCTACGAGCAGTACTTC
>TRBD1|TRBV7-9|few|TRBJ1-1
CASSPGQVSEAFF
TGTGCCAGCAGCCCCGGACAGGTATCTGAAGCTTTCTTT